Following are 27 T cell receptor beta chains from one sample sequenced in a study of T cell responses to AZD1222 COVID-19 vaccine. Sequenced by immunoSEQ multiplex PCR; TCRdb stores in-frame clones only, minus some. The table lists tens of thousands of clones, roughly 85% of them singletons. This sample comprised peripheral blood, obtained 28 days after the second AZD1222 dose. The receptors derive from an adult who received the AZD1222 COVID-19 vaccine.

This clone appeared a single time. This chain joins TRBV21-1 and TRBJ1-2. TRBV21-1 is noted as a pseudogene. The CDR3 runs to 19 residues. CDR3 region: CASTIGGAAGAFLSGGYTF. The CDR3 DNA reads TGTGCCAGCACCATCGGGGGGGCGGCCGGTGCCTTCCTATCCGGCGGCTACACCTTC.

This clone has only one observation. V gene TRBV10-2 combines with J gene TRBJ1-2; TRBD1 agrees at 7 bases. The V segment lost 6 bases and the J segment 6 bases; nucleotides outside the gene matches: 4. This CDR3 spans 12 amino acids. Germline lookup yields CDR1 WSHSY and CDR2 SAAADI. CDR3 sequence (DNA): TGCGCCAGCAGGACAGGGTCCAATGGCTACACCTTC. This gives the protein CASRTGSNGYTF.

The J gene is TRBJ2-3, the V gene TRBV5-5; D may be TRBD1 or TRBD2 (5 bases each). Germline V gene data show CDR1 as SGHKS and CDR2 as YYEKEE (reference sequence). The V end was cut by 1 base, the J end by 2 bases, with 14 bases between. This CDR3 region has 16 residues. The CDR3 loop reads CASSLPWGSDTDTQYF. For the CDR3, the DNA is TGTGCCAGCAGCTTGCCGTGGGGGTCGGACACAGATACGCAGTATTTT.

The chain employs TRBV6-5 and TRBJ2-5; 11 bases fit TRBD1. The V gene end was trimmed by 4 bases and the J gene end by 4 bases; junction bases not matched to a gene: 2. This CDR3 region has 14 residues. Looked up from germline, CDR1 is MNHEY and CDR2 is SVGAGI. CDR3 protein: CASSWTGGRETQYF. The CDR3 region has the DNA TGTGCCAGCAGTTGGACAGGGGGCAGAGAGACCCAGTACTTC.

This chain uses TRBV28 with TRBJ1-6; 10 bases are a match to TRBD1. The V and J ends lost 6 bases and 10 bases, in that order; junction bases with no gene match: 9. The CDR3 spans 15 residues. Per germline, CDR1 MDHEN and CDR2 SYDVKM. This CDR3 is CASSSGGTGDSPLHF. DNA for the CDR3: TGTGCCAGCAGCTCGGGTGGGACAGGGGACTCACCCCTCCACTTT.

The V gene is TRBV29-1, the J gene TRBJ1-1; possibly TRBD1 for D (6 bases). CDR1 and CDR2 (germline): SQVTM, ANQGSEA. Trimming removed 0 bases from V and 0 bases from J, with 11 bases in between. The CDR3 length is 15 residues. DNA for the CDR3: TGCAGCGTTGAAGATAACAGGGTTATGAACACTGAAGCTTTCTTT. It translates to CSVEDNRVMNTEAFF.

The chain is built from TRBV28 and TRBJ1-1, with D uncertain. With 6 bases removed from V and 4 bases from J, the gap between germline ends came to 12 bases. The V gene's germline CDR1 is MDHEN and CDR2 SYDVKM. The CDR3 contains 13 residues. DNA for the CDR3: TGTGCCAGCAGCCGCGACACGGGCACTGAAGCTTTCTTT. Encoded protein: CASSRDTGTEAFF.

This clone was picked up one time. This sequence joins TRBV29-1 and TRBJ2-7, with D perhaps being TRBD1 or TRBD2 (5 bases each). The length of the CDR3 is 10 residues. Germline V gene lookup returns CDR1 SQVTM and CDR2 ANQGSEA. Trimming stripped 6 bases from V and 7 bases from J, with 10 bases between. The CDR3 sequence: CSVGPGEQYF. The CDR3, as DNA: TGCAGCGTGGGGCCGGGGGAGCAGTACTTC.

The chain combines TRBV14 with TRBJ1-3, with D possibly TRBD1 on 5 matching bases. This CDR3 contains 14 residues. CDR1 is SGHDN and CDR2 is FVKESK in the germline V gene. V was pared by 3 bases and J by 0 bases, with 6 bases between. CDR3 DNA sequence: TGTGCCAGCAGCCAGGGGGTCTCTGGAAACACCATATATTTT. Translation gives CASSQGVSGNTIYF.

The chain carries TRBV24-1 and TRBJ1-4; TRBD1 is a possible D gene (5 bases). Deletions cut 5 bases from V and 2 bases from J, with 20 bases between. The V gene's germline CDR1 is KGHDR and CDR2 SFDVKD. The length of the CDR3 is 18 residues. This CDR3 reads CATSGFGATASTNEKLFF. The CDR3 DNA sequence: TGTGCCACCAGTGGTTTTGGGGCAACCGCCTCCACTAATGAAAAACTGTTTTTT.

V is TRBV6-5 and J is TRBJ1-2; TRBD1 agrees at 7 bases. Trimming at V came to 7 bases and at J to 7 bases, leaving 9 bases not matched to a gene. Germline V gene lookup returns CDR1 MNHEY and CDR2 SVGAGI. This CDR3 comprises 13 residues. This chain's CDR3 is CASTGQVGGGYTF. DNA for the CDR3: TGTGCCAGCACCGGACAGGTTGGGGGTGGCTACACCTTC.

V and J are TRBV19 and TRBJ1-5; weak D call: TRBD1 (6 bases). This CDR3 is 15 amino acids long. Deletions cut 3 bases from V and 2 bases from J, with 11 bases between. Germline values: CDR1 LNHDA, CDR2 SQIVND (reference sequence). CDR3 sequence reads: CASSIHRGRNQPQHF. As DNA, the CDR3 is TGTGCCAGTAGTATTCACCGGGGGCGCAATCAGCCCCAGCATTTT.

The rearrangement uses TRBV6-1 and TRBJ2-2, with D uncertain. Trimming took off 1 base at V and 9 bases at J, with 9 bases between the two ends. Germline CDR1 reads MNHNS; CDR2 reads SASEGT. The CDR3 length is 13 residues. CDR3 loop: CASSEGPNWELFF. As DNA, the CDR3 is TGTGCCAGCAGTGAAGGGCCCAACTGGGAGCTGTTTTTT.

This clone has a single count. The J gene is TRBJ1-3, the V gene TRBV7-8; D is unresolved. The germline gives CDR1 SGHVS, CDR2 FQNEAQ. The ends were cut back, 2 bases at V and 2 bases at J, with 13 bases in the middle. CDR3 size: 16 residues. This CDR3 reads CASSLRAKRPGNTIYF. In nucleotides, the CDR3 is TGTGCCAGCAGCTTACGAGCCAAACGCCCTGGAAACACCATATATTTT.

This clone occurred once. The gene calls are TRBV18 and TRBJ2-5; D is possibly TRBD2 (6 bases). V lost 1 base to trimming and J lost 4 bases, with 13 bases between them. Germline lookup yields CDR1 KGHSH and CDR2 LQKENI. The CDR3 length is 15 residues. The CDR3 DNA reads TGTGCCAGCTCACCACGGCGGGGAGAGGGAGAGACCCAGTACTTC. Its protein is CASSPRRGEGETQYF.

The chain recombines TRBV4-2 with TRBJ2-7; maybe TRBD1 (6 bases). V was trimmed by 4 bases and J by 2 bases, leaving 18 bases between them. This CDR3 is built from 16 residues. From germline, CDR1 is LGHNA and CDR2 YNFKEQ. The CDR3 protein is CASSLLSGQDTYEQYF. The CDR3 DNA follows: TGTGCCAGCAGCCTCCTATCGGGACAAGACACCTACGAGCAGTACTTC.

The chain joins TRBV6-2 or TRBV6-3 to TRBJ2-4, with 9 bases that match TRBD2. Germline CDR1 MNHEY, CDR2 SVGEGT. With 5 bases clipped from V and 1 base from J, the junction kept 9 bases outside the gene matches. CDR3 size: 17 residues. CDR3 DNA sequence: TGTGCCAGCAGTCTTCGGGCGGGGGGGACGGCCAAAAACATTCAGTACTTC. Translating gives CASSLRAGGTAKNIQYF.

This clone has more than one count but fewer than ten. The gene calls are TRBV19 and TRBJ1-6; D not certain. Trimming stripped 4 bases from V and 10 bases from J, with 11 bases between. Germline V gene data show CDR1 as LNHDA and CDR2 as SQIVND (reference sequence). This CDR3 region has 13 residues. The CDR3 sequence is CASSTEDESPLHF. CDR3 coding DNA: TGTGCCAGTAGTACAGAGGACGAATCACCCCTCCACTTT.

The gene calls are TRBV2 and TRBJ2-2; 9 bases match TRBD2. The CDR3 length is 15 residues. V was pared by 7 bases and J by 4 bases, with 7 bases of the junction left unmatched. Germline CDR1 SNHLY, CDR2 FYNNEI. CDR3 nucleotides: TGTGCCAGCAATGGCGGGGGGGCCTTCACCGGGGAGCTGTTTTTT. Translation: CASNGGGAFTGELFF.

The sample holds a few counts of this clone. The chain couples TRBV6-5 to TRBJ1-4; 7 bases are a match to TRBD1. V shed 5 bases and J 7 bases; nucleotides not matched to a gene: 7. The CDR3 sequence is 14 residues long. Germline lookup yields CDR1 MNHEY and CDR2 SVGAGI. The CDR3 loop is CASSPGTALEKLFF. For the CDR3, the DNA is TGTGCCAGCAGTCCAGGGACAGCCCTTGAAAAACTGTTTTTT.

The chain recombines TRBV6-5 with TRBJ2-1, with TRBD2 as a possible D gene (5 bases). The germline V and J ends were trimmed by 5 bases and 0 bases, with 11 bases remaining between them. Germline V lookup: CDR1 MNHEY, CDR2 SVGAGI. The length of the CDR3 is 15 residues. The CDR3 sequence is CASSTGMSSYNEQFF. The DNA for the CDR3 is TGTGCCAGCAGTACGGGGATGAGCTCCTACAATGAGCAGTTCTTC.

On this clone: Other DNA sequences from this sample encode an identical CDR3 as well. The CDR3 reads CASSYSRGEKLFF. CDR3 DNA: TGTGCCAGCAGTTACTCCAGGGGAGAAAAACTGTTTTTT. The chain has TRBV6-5 and TRBJ1-4; weak D call: TRBD1 (6 bases). V dropped 0 bases and J dropped 8 bases, with 7 bases sitting between them. This CDR3 is 13 amino acids long. Looked up from germline, CDR1 is MNHEY and CDR2 is SVGAGI.

This chain connects TRBV19 to TRBJ1-5; D gene unclear. Germline CDR1 reads LNHDA; CDR2 reads SQIVND (reference sequence). This CDR3 spans 12 amino acids. Trimming took off 5 bases at V and 7 bases at J, with 9 bases between the two ends. CDR3: CASSLSEQPQHF. The CDR3, as DNA: TGTGCCAGTAGTTTGAGTGAACAGCCCCAGCATTTT.

The chain has TRBV5-1 and TRBJ2-7, with a weak D call TRBD1 (5 bases). V shed 4 bases and J shed 2 bases, with 13 bases lying between them. The CDR3 runs to 14 residues. The germline V gene encodes CDR1 SGHRS and CDR2 YFSETQ. DNA of the CDR3: TGCGCCAGCAGCCCCCAGCCCAGGGCCTACGAGCAGTACTTC. Translating it yields CASSPQPRAYEQYF.

This clone is medium-sized by share. The chain couples TRBV20-1 to TRBJ2-7, with 7 positions matching TRBD1. V gave up 3 bases and J gave up 2 bases; unmatched junction bases: 7. This CDR3 is built from 14 residues. Germline CDR1 is DFQATT and CDR2 is SNEGSKA (reference sequence). CDR3 region: CSASIRGGPYEQYF. As DNA, the CDR3 is TGCAGTGCTAGTATACGAGGGGGCCCCTACGAGCAGTACTTC.

This chain joins TRBV11-2 and TRBJ2-7; D unclear. The CDR3 has 14 amino acids. CDR1 and CDR2 (germline): SGHAT, FQNNGV. Trimming took off 6 bases at V and 2 bases at J, with 14 bases between the two ends. The CDR3 region is CASRTSPTTYEQYF. The CDR3 DNA is TGTGCCAGCAGGACTTCTCCCACAACCTACGAGCAGTACTTC.

The chain carries TRBV29-1 and TRBJ1-1; no definite D call. Between the trimmed V and J ends, which lost 3 bases and 4 bases, there was a span of 9 bases. CDR3 length: 12 residues. The germline V gene encodes CDR1 SQVTM and CDR2 ANQGSEA. CDR3 loop: CSVDWGATEAFF. The CDR3 DNA reads TGCAGCGTTGATTGGGGTGCCACTGAAGCTTTCTTT.